In its sample, the clone carrying this T cell receptor (beta chain) was seen many times. This CDR3 comprises 14 residues. The V gene's germline CDR1 is LNHNV and CDR2 YYDKDF (reference sequence). Trimming pared 0 bases from V and 6 bases from J, leaving 9 bases between. This specimen belongs to a study of T-cell memory formation after mild COVID-19. In TCRdb, the 5' RACE reads were re-called with MiXCR into one record per CDR3 protein. This sample has 130,000 to 150,000 distinct CDR3 sequences, with around 5.8% found just once. This TCR came from an adult woman who had mild COVID-19 (a few samples of this study predate the infection). Cell type and time point are not known. The genes are TRBV15 and TRBJ2-1; D ambiguous. Sample: PBMCs or a T cell subset sorted from them (not recorded which). CDR3 protein: CATSRDLSLNEQFF. The CDR3 DNA reads TGTGCCACCAGCAGAGATCTCTCGCTCAATGAGCAGTTCTTC.